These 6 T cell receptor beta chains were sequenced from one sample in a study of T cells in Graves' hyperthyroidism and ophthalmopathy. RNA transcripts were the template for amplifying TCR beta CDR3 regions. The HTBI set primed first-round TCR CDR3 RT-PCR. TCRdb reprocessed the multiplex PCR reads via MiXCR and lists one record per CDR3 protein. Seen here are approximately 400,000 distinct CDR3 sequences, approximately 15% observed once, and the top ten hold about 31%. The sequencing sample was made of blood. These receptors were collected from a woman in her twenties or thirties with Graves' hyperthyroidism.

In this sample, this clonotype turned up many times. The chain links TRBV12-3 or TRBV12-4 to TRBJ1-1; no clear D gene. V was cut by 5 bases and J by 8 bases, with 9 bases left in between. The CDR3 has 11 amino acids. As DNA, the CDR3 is TGTGCCAGCAGTCCCGACCGGGAAGCTTTCTTT. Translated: CASSPDREAFF.

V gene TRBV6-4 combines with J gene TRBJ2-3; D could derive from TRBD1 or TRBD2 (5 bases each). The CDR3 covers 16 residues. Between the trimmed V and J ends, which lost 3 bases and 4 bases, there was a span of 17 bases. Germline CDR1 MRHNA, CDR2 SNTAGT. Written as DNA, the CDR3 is TGTGCCAGCAGTGAAATGGGTACGAGGGGCGCAGATACGCAGTATTTT. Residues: CASSEMGTRGADTQYF.

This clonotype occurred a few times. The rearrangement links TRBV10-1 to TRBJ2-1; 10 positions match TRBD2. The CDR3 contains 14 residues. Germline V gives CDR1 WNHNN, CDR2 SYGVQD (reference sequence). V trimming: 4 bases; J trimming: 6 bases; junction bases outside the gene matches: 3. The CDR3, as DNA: TGCGCCAGCAGTGGTACTAGCGGGATCAATGAGCAGTTCTTC. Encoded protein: CASSGTSGINEQFF.

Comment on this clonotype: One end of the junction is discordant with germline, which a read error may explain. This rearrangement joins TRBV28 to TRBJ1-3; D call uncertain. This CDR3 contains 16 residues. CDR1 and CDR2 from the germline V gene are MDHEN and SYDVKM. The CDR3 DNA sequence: TGTGCCAGTAGTTTGCCCCGGGGTTACTCTGGAAACACCATATATTTT. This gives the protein CASSLPRGYSGNTIYF.

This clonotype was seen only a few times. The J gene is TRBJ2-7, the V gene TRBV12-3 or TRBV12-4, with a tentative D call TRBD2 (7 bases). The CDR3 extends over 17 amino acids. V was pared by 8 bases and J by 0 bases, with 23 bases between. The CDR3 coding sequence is TGTGCCAGCTCAAGGGGGGGGGCCCTAGCGGTCTCCTACGAGCAGTACTTC. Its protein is CASSRGGALAVSYEQYF.

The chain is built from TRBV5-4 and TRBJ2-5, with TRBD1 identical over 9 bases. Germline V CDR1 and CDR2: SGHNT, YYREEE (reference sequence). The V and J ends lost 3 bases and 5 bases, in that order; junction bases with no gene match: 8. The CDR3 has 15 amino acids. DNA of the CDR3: TGTGCCAGCAGCTCGACCCCCGGACAGGGGGAGACCCAGTACTTC. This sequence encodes CASSSTPGQGETQYF.